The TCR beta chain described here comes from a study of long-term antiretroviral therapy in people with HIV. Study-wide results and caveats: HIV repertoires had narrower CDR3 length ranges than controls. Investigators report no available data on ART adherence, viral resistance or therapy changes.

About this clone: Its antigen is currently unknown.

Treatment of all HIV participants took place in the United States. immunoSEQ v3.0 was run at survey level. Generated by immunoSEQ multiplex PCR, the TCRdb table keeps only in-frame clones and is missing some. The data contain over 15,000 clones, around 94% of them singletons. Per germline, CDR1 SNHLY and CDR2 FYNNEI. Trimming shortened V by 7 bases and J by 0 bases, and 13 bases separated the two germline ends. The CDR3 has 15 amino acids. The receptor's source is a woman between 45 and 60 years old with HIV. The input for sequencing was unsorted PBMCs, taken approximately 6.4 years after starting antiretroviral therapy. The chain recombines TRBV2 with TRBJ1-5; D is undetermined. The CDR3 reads CASNGLDYSNQPQHF. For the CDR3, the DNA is TGTGCCAGCAATGGTTTGGATTATAGCAATCAGCCCCAGCATTTT.